Detailed here is one T cell receptor beta chain. Antigen unknown. This entry belongs to a study of shared clonotypes between healthy human individuals. Looking at the study overall: The donors, two women and three men, were aged 18 to 49.

From germline, CDR1 is MNHNY and CDR2 SVGAGI (reference sequence). This CDR3 is built from 15 residues. The V end lost 8 bases, the J end lost 0 bases, and 16 bases lay between the germline ends. TCRdb keeps only in-frame clones here, not all; method: immunoSEQ multiplex PCR. Of roughly 1,000,000 clones in the sample, about four fifths are singletons; the top ten hold 0.6% to 0.7%. Study results and limitations: Few donors restricted represented genetic and exposure-history diversity.

V usage is TRBV6-6 and J usage is TRBJ1-2, with D possibly being TRBD1 (5 bases). The sequence was obtained from a man between 18 and 29 years old in good health. Some clones in this sample may be carry-over from other donors' samples. Sequencing was done on a sample of memory CD4+ T cells from PBMCs. Subset in this sample: CD45RA-negative fraction. The CDR3 DNA is TGTGCCAGCTGCCCCGGGGGGATTACTAACTATGGCTACACCTTC. Its translation: CASCPGGITNYGYTF.